Each of the 27 T cell receptor beta chains below was sequenced from the same sample in a study of CD8 T cells in Susac syndrome. RNA in amounts of roughly 0.5 to 1 ug was reverse transcribed with random hexamers. TCRdb itself ran the immunoSEQ multiplex PCR reads through MiXCR, one entry per CDR3 protein. This table holds roughly 200,000 distinct CDR3 sequences, approximately 96% found once. Input material: CD4+ T cells from PBMCs. Receptors were obtained from a human donor with multiple sclerosis.

The chain employs TRBV5-1 and TRBJ2-1; 11 bases fit TRBD2. V lost 0 bases to trimming and J lost 2 bases; unmatched junction nucleotides: 1. The CDR3 extends over 16 amino acids. The germline V gene encodes CDR1 SGHRS and CDR2 YFSETQ. This CDR3 reads CASSLVSGGAYNEQFF. CDR3 DNA: TGCGCCAGCAGCTTGGTTAGCGGGGGGGCCTACAATGAGCAGTTCTTC.

V gene TRBV7-9 combines with J gene TRBJ2-3; D call uncertain. V was clipped by 1 base and J by 6 bases, with 8 bases between them. CDR1 and CDR2 from the germline V gene are SEHNR and FQNEAQ (reference sequence). The CDR3 loop spans 13 amino acids. In DNA form, the CDR3 reads TGTGCCAGCAGCTTAGTGGGTGGCGATACGCAGTATTTT. It yields the protein CASSLVGGDTQYF.

The rearrangement joins TRBV20-1 to TRBJ2-7, with unresolved D. The germline V and J ends were trimmed by 5 bases and 4 bases, with 9 bases remaining between them. This CDR3 contains 11 residues. Per the germline V gene, CDR1 is DFQATT and CDR2 is SNEGSKA (reference sequence). As DNA, the CDR3 is TGCAGTGCTCCCCTTAGATACGAGCAGTACTTC. Translation gives CSAPLRYEQYF.

The V and J genes are TRBV7-2 and TRBJ1-6; no definite D call. The CDR3 length is 13 residues. Trimming removed 1 base at V and 9 bases at J, with 7 bases between. CDR1 is SGHTA and CDR2 is FQGNSA in the germline V gene. The CDR3 DNA reads TGTGCCAGCAGCTTAGTCGAGAGTTCACCCCTCCACTTT. Protein sequence: CASSLVESSPLHF.

The rearrangement uses TRBV11-1 and TRBJ1-1; possible D gene TRBD1, 6 bases. V dropped 0 bases and J dropped 3 bases, with 17 bases sitting between them. In germline, CDR1 is SGHAT, CDR2 FQDESV (reference sequence). CDR3 length: 17 residues. CDR3 amino acids: CASSLARQGPAYTEAFF. In nucleotides, the CDR3 is TGTGCCAGCAGCTTAGCGCGTCAGGGGCCGGCCTACACTGAAGCTTTCTTT.

This clonotype was recorded once. The chain links TRBV6-5 to TRBJ1-2; 8 bases line up with TRBD1. Germline V gene data show CDR1 as MNHEY and CDR2 as SVGAGI. CDR3 length: 14 residues. After removal of 7 bases from V and 7 bases from J, the junction contained 11 bases not matched to a gene. CDR3 DNA sequence: TGTGCCAGCAAAAACGGACAGGGTTTAATTGGCTACACCTTC. It translates to CASKNGQGLIGYTF.

The CDR3 DNA reads TGCAGTGCTAGAGATTGGGGTACCAGCTCCTACGAGCAGTACTTC. Its protein product is CSARDWGTSSYEQYF. The chain couples TRBV20-1 to TRBJ2-7; D is ambiguous. Trimming shortened V by 0 bases and J by 0 bases, and 12 bases separated the two germline ends. Germline V gene data show CDR1 as DFQATT and CDR2 as SNEGSKA (reference sequence). The CDR3 extends over 15 amino acids.

The rearrangement uses TRBV3-1 and TRBJ2-3, with D maybe TRBD1 (6 bases). This CDR3 is built from 17 residues. CDR1 and CDR2 (germline): LGHDT, YNNKEL (reference sequence). The V end lost 0 bases, the J end lost 2 bases, and 15 bases lay between the germline ends. CDR3 residues: CASSQESGERATDTQYF. In nucleotides, the CDR3 is TGTGCCAGCAGCCAAGAGTCAGGGGAGCGAGCCACAGATACGCAGTATTTT.

The J gene is TRBJ2-3, the V gene TRBV19; D gene uncertain. Germline CDR1 LNHDA, CDR2 SQIVND (reference sequence). The CDR3 length is 14 residues. The V end was cut by 7 bases, the J end by 1 base, with 12 bases between. For the CDR3, the DNA is TGTGCCAGTACCCCCTCTCCAGGCACAGATACGCAGTATTTT. It translates to CASTPSPGTDTQYF. The entire variable domain, with the rest obtained from reference TRBV19 and TRBJ2-3, is as follows: DGGITQSPKYLFRKEGQNVTLSCEQNLNHDAMYWYRQDPGQGLRLIYYSQIVNDFQKGDIAEGYSVSREKKESFPLTVTSAQKNPTAFYLCASTPSPGTDTQYFGPGTRLTVL.

The V call is TRBV29-1, the J call TRBJ2-7, with 9 positions matching TRBD2. CDR3 length: 16 residues. Germline loops: CDR1 SQVTM, CDR2 ANQGSEA. Unmatched junction bases numbered 12, after V lost 6 bases and J lost 0 bases. CDR3 residues: CSVLPSGVLYSYEQYF. The CDR3 DNA follows: TGCAGCGTGCTACCTAGCGGGGTGCTCTACTCCTACGAGCAGTACTTC.

The V and J genes are TRBV11-2 and TRBJ1-2, with 7 bases aligning to TRBD1. The germline V gene has CDR1 SGHAT and CDR2 FQNNGV. With V trimmed by 5 bases and J by 0 bases, 3 bases remained unmatched. The CDR3 contains 14 residues. In DNA form, the CDR3 reads TGTGCCAGCAGCCGGGGACAGACTAACTATGGCTACACCTTC. Translated, it gives CASSRGQTNYGYTF.

For the CDR3, the DNA is TGTGCCAGCATGGGGGGGTGGTGGGACAATCAGCCCCAGCATTTT. Its translation: CASMGGWWDNQPQHF. This chain uses TRBV2 with TRBJ1-5; D is perhaps TRBD1 (5 bases). The CDR3 has 15 amino acids. The germline V gene has CDR1 SNHLY and CDR2 FYNNEI. Trimming cost V 7 bases and J 3 bases, with 16 bases left between them.

Details on this clonotype: Because the CDR3's place on the DNA is in doubt, the DNA is left out and the CDR3 is given as listed by TCRdb. The CDR3 loop reads CASSFGNGGRDETQYF. The chain uses TRBV7-8 and TRBJ2-5; no DNA check was done on the table's D call, TRBD2. Germline loops: CDR1 SGHVS, CDR2 FQNEAQ. Counting both end residues, the CDR3 totals 16 amino acids.

This chain uses TRBV20-1 with TRBJ2-5; TRBD2 is a possible D gene (6 bases). The CDR3 sequence is 14 residues long. Germline assignment: CDR1 DFQATT and CDR2 SNEGSKA (reference sequence). Trimming shortened V by 6 bases and J by 2 bases, and 16 bases separated the two germline ends. CDR3 DNA: TGCAGTGCCAATCTCCCGGGACTTCAAGAGACCCAGTACTTC. Its protein product is CSANLPGLQETQYF.

The J gene is TRBJ2-1, the V gene TRBV29-1; 10 positions agree with TRBD1. Losses at the gene ends were 7 bases for V and 7 bases for J; bases not matched to a gene: 10. The CDR3 covers 14 residues. Germline CDR1 is SQVTM and CDR2 is ANQGSEA. The CDR3 sequence is CSEAGGQGKNEQFF. The CDR3 DNA reads TGCAGCGAGGCCGGGGGACAGGGGAAGAATGAGCAGTTCTTC.

The chain is built from TRBV20-1 and TRBJ1-1, with 7 bases aligning to TRBD1. Germline V gives CDR1 DFQATT, CDR2 SNEGSKA (reference sequence). Trimming took 5 bases from V and 5 from J; bases not matched to a gene: 8. The CDR3 runs to 13 residues. CDR3 protein: CSAGTGVRTEAFF. In DNA form, the CDR3 reads TGCAGTGCTGGAACAGGGGTTCGGACTGAAGCTTTCTTT.

The CDR3: CASSPLARGYSYEQYF. DNA of the CDR3: TGCGCCAGCAGTCCCCTTGCCAGGGGGTATTCCTACGAGCAGTACTTC. This sequence joins TRBV23-1 and TRBJ2-7; 7 bases match TRBD1. TRBV23-1 is an ORF for which the function is uncertain. J lost 1 base, V lost 4 bases, and 10 bases had no gene match. There are 16 residues in the CDR3.

The V and J genes are TRBV6-2 or TRBV6-3 and TRBJ1-2; TRBD1 agrees at 7 bases. CDR3 size: 13 residues. Germline V CDR1 and CDR2: MNHEY, SVGEGT. J lost 7 bases, V lost 5 bases, and 7 bases had no gene match. The CDR3 coding sequence is TGTGCCAGCAGTCGACAGGGTTTGCGTGGCTACACCTTC. This codes for CASSRQGLRGYTF.

The chain combines TRBV29-1 with TRBJ1-1; the match to TRBD1 covers 9 bases. CDR3 length: 15 amino acids. Germline values: CDR1 SQVTM, CDR2 ANQGSEA. Germline trimming cut 6 bases from V and 0 bases from J; bases unmatched to any gene: 8. As DNA, the CDR3 is TGCAGCGTGCGGACAGGGGCGCCAATGAACACTGAAGCTTTCTTT. Protein product: CSVRTGAPMNTEAFF. The variable domain in full, with the rest retrieved from reference TRBV29-1 and TRBJ1-1, is SAVISQKPSRDICQRGTSLTIQCQVDSQVTMMFWYRQQPGQSLTLIATANQGSEATYESGFVIDKFPISRPNLTFSTLTVSNMSPEDSSIYLCSVRTGAPMNTEAFFGQGTRLTVV.

The chain combines TRBV19 with TRBJ2-7, with no clear D. This CDR3 contains 13 residues. V lost 6 bases and J 3 bases, leaving 12 bases between the germline ends. Germline CDR1 LNHDA, CDR2 SQIVND (reference sequence). The CDR3 region has the DNA TGTGCCAGTAGCCCAAACTTCAGCTACGAGCAGTACTTC. It specifies CASSPNFSYEQYF.

V gene TRBV12-5 combines with J gene TRBJ2-5; TRBD1 aligns across 9 bases. The germline V gene has CDR1 LGHNT and CDR2 FRNRAP. J gave up 3 bases and V 6 bases, and 8 bases lay outside the gene matches. The CDR3 covers 15 residues. As DNA, the CDR3 is TGTGCTAGTGGGCGCGACAGGGGGATAGAAGAGACCCAGTACTTC. This gives the protein CASGRDRGIEETQYF. Variable domain in full (rest from reference TRBV12-5 and TRBJ2-5): DARVTQTPRHKVTEMGQEVTMRCQPILGHNTVFWYRQTMMQGLELLAYFRNRAPLDDSGMPKDRFSAEMPDATLATLKIQPSEPRDSAVYFCASGRDRGIEETQYFGPGTRLLVL.

This chain uses TRBV7-9 with TRBJ2-5, with 12 bases fitting TRBD2. This CDR3 region has 15 residues. Trimming cost V 4 bases and J 3 bases; bases outside gene matches: 3. The V gene's germline CDR1 is SEHNR and CDR2 FQNEAQ (reference sequence). The CDR3 loop reads CASSSRLAGEETQYF. In DNA form, the CDR3 reads TGTGCCAGCAGCTCCCGACTAGCGGGGGAAGAGACCCAGTACTTC. The entire variable domain, with the rest obtained from reference TRBV7-9 and TRBJ2-5, is as follows: DTGVSQNPRHKITKRGQNVTFRCDPISEHNRLYWYRQTLGQGPEFLTYFQNEAQLEKSRLLSDRFSAERPKGSFSTLEIQRTEQGDSAMYLCASSSRLAGEETQYFGPGTRLLVL.

V is TRBV4-3 and J is TRBJ2-1, with 7 bases lining up with TRBD2. J gave up 12 bases and V 1 base, and 9 bases lay outside the gene matches. Germline-derived CDR1 and CDR2 are LGHNA and YSLEER. This CDR3 region has 14 residues. CDR3 in amino acids: CASSQAWGGTGQFF. The DNA for the CDR3 is TGCGCCAGCAGCCAAGCATGGGGAGGGACGGGGCAGTTCTTC.

The V gene is TRBV19, the J gene TRBJ1-2, with 11 bases aligning to TRBD1. V gave up 3 bases and J gave up 5 bases; unmatched junction bases: 2. The CDR3 loop spans 14 amino acids. Germline V gene sequence: CDR1 LNHDA, CDR2 SQIVND (reference sequence). The CDR3 spells CASSMDRGLYGYTF. The CDR3, as DNA: TGTGCCAGTAGTATGGACAGGGGGCTGTATGGCTACACCTTC.

J is TRBJ2-7 and V is TRBV20-1; 8 nucleotides agree with TRBD2. The CDR3 covers 18 residues. Germline CDR1 reads DFQATT; CDR2 reads SNEGSKA (reference sequence). After removal of 3 bases from V and 0 bases from J, the junction contained 16 bases not matched to a gene. The CDR3 DNA follows: TGCAGTGCTAGCTCCTCCGAGGCTAGCGGGTACTCCTCCTACGAGCAGTACTTC. Translating gives CSASSSEASGYSSYEQYF.

The chain couples TRBV9 to TRBJ1-2, with TRBD1 matching 9 bases. Germline values: CDR1 SGDLS, CDR2 YYNGEE. Unmatched junction bases numbered 10, after V lost 4 bases and J lost 6 bases. The length of the CDR3 is 15 residues. DNA of the CDR3: TGTGCCAGCAGCCCCCGGGACAGGGTGTCTCATGGCTACACCTTC. Its protein product is CASSPRDRVSHGYTF.

This chain links TRBV11-3 with TRBJ2-1, with 8 bases matching TRBD2. This CDR3 region has 14 residues. Germline V gives CDR1 SGHNT, CDR2 YENEEA. V gave up 5 bases and J gave up 8 bases; unmatched junction bases: 8. The CDR3: CASSPTAGGYEQFF. CDR3 DNA: TGTGCCAGCAGCCCCACCGCGGGGGGTTATGAGCAGTTCTTC.